This T cell receptor beta chain was obtained from a study of radiation and T cells in renal cell carcinoma. As for the study in general: Nephrectomy followed 15 Gy stereotactic body radiation by 4 weeks.

TCRdb's copy holds only in-frame clones and misses some; the assay was immunoSEQ multiplex PCR. The data contain 120,000 or so clones, roughly four fifths of them singletons. Overall study findings and caveats: From baseline, blood top tumor clonotypes peaked at 2 weeks post-radiation.

Trimming cost V 0 bases and J 1 base, with 3 bases left between them. The germline gives CDR1 SGHAT, CDR2 FQNNGV. The CDR3 consists of 14 residues. Time point of the sample: blood 2 weeks post-SBRT. As for treatment: 15 Gy SBRT to primary tumor, nephrectomy 4 weeks later. Serial blood draws occurred at baseline and 2 and 4 weeks post-SBRT. This renal cell carcinoma was of the clear cell type. Regarding this clone: Its target is not known.

This chain links TRBV11-2 with TRBJ1-4; D is unclear. This receptor was obtained from a man in his fifties or sixties with renal cell carcinoma. The input for sequencing was blood, taken from a patient whose treatment included radiotherapy and nephrectomy. This CDR3 is CASSLDRTNEKLFF. The CDR3 coding sequence is TGTGCCAGCAGCTTAGACAGAACTAATGAAAAACTGTTTTTT.